The next 32 T cell receptor beta chains were all read from a single sample in a study of blood T cell repertoires in COVID-19. TCRdb keeps only in-frame clones here, not all; method: immunoSEQ multiplex PCR. The sample shows under 250,000 clones, more than 75% of them seen only once. What was sequenced was PBMCs or T cells enriched from blood (not recorded which). These receptors all come from a man in his forties who had recovered from COVID-19.

The rearrangement joins TRBV4-3 to TRBJ2-1; TRBD2 matches 7 bases. Germline V gene lookup returns CDR1 LGHNA and CDR2 YSLEER. After removal of 1 base from V and 9 bases from J, the junction contained 12 bases not matched to a gene. There are 16 residues in the CDR3. The CDR3: CASSQGLADHRGEQFF. The CDR3 nucleotides read TGCGCCAGCAGCCAAGGGCTAGCGGACCACCGGGGTGAGCAGTTCTTC.

This chain uses TRBV6-5 with TRBJ2-7; TRBD1 matches 7 bases. The CDR3 has 13 residues. V gave up 2 bases and J gave up 9 bases; unmatched junction bases: 7. Germline CDR1 reads MNHEY; CDR2 reads SVGAGI. The CDR3 here is CASSYEGAYAQYF. CDR3 bases: TGTGCCAGCAGTTACGAGGGGGCATATGCGCAGTACTTC.

The chain employs TRBV5-1 and TRBJ2-1, with TRBD2 identical over 14 bases. The CDR3 covers 16 residues. V shed 1 base and J 9 bases; nucleotides not matched to a gene: 6. Germline V gene lookup returns CDR1 SGHRS and CDR2 YFSETQ. The CDR3 loop reads CASSLRLAGGRSEQFF. The CDR3 DNA reads TGCGCCAGCAGCTTGAGACTAGCGGGGGGGCGAAGTGAGCAGTTCTTC.

This rearrangement joins TRBV27 to TRBJ1-2; 8 nucleotides line up with TRBD1. The CDR3 totals 15 residues. V lost 6 bases and J lost 1; bases outside the gene matches: 7. Germline lookup yields CDR1 MNHEY and CDR2 SMNVEV (reference sequence). The CDR3 sequence: CASRPGTGSNYGYTF. DNA of the CDR3: TGTGCCAGCAGACCCGGGACAGGTAGTAACTATGGCTACACCTTC.

The CDR3 DNA reads as TGTGCCAGCAGTTTAAGAGGCAGGGGTTACGAGCAGTACTTC. It is translated as CASSLRGRGYEQYF. V is TRBV28 and J is TRBJ2-7, with D possibly matching TRBD1 (6 bases). CDR1 MDHEN and CDR2 SYDVKM come from the germline V gene. This CDR3 has 14 amino acids. Between the trimmed V and J ends, which lost 2 bases and 4 bases, there was a span of 12 bases.

V usage is TRBV7-3 and J usage is TRBJ1-2; 11 nucleotides match TRBD1. V lost 0 bases, J lost 0 bases, and 9 bases stayed unmatched. The CDR3 loop spans 19 amino acids. CDR1 SGHTA and CDR2 FQGTGA come from the germline V gene. This CDR3 reads CASSLTVGQGVFPNYGYTF. The CDR3 coding sequence is TGTGCCAGCAGCTTAACGGTGGGACAGGGGGTCTTTCCTAACTATGGCTACACCTTC.

The rearrangement links TRBV7-2 to TRBJ1-1; no firm D call. V dropped 1 base and J dropped 2 bases, with 11 bases sitting between them. Germline CDR1 reads SGHTA; CDR2 reads FQGNSA. The CDR3 consists of 15 residues. The CDR3 nucleotides are TGTGCCAGCAGCTTAGGGTCCGGGTCCAACACTGAAGCTTTCTTT. This translates into CASSLGSGSNTEAFF.

This clone was counted a single time. The V gene is TRBV4-1, the J gene TRBJ2-7, with 8 bases identical to TRBD1. The V segment lost 4 bases and the J segment 7 bases; nucleotides outside the gene matches: 12. This CDR3 is built from 15 residues. Germline-derived CDR1 and CDR2 are MGHRA and YSYEKL. DNA for the CDR3: TGCGCCAGCAGCCTCCGGGGCCAGGGGGCTTGGGAGCAGTACTTC. Protein product: CASSLRGQGAWEQYF.

V and J are TRBV7-9 and TRBJ1-1; weak D call: TRBD1 (5 bases). From germline, CDR1 is SEHNR and CDR2 FQNEAQ (reference sequence). The V end was cut by 5 bases, the J end by 0 bases, with 10 bases between. CDR3 length: 14 amino acids. CDR3 region: CASSPDIMNTEAFF. CDR3 nucleotides: TGTGCCAGCAGCCCGGACATTATGAACACTGAAGCTTTCTTT.

This clone was counted once. The CDR3 bases are TGTGCCAGCCGGGGTAACACTGAAGCTTTCTTT. Its protein is CASRGNTEAFF. The rearrangement uses TRBV6-6 and TRBJ1-1; D is uncertain. The CDR3 has 11 residues. Trimming pared 8 bases from V and 2 bases from J, leaving 6 bases between. The germline gives CDR1 MNHNY, CDR2 SVGAGI (reference sequence).

J is TRBJ2-1 and V is TRBV2; 7 bases match TRBD1. Germline-derived CDR1 and CDR2 are SNHLY and FYNNEI. This CDR3 has 14 amino acids. Germline trimming cut 6 bases from V and 2 bases from J; bases unmatched to any gene: 4. The CDR3 loop is CASRTGAPYNEQFF. CDR3 nucleotide sequence: TGTGCCAGCAGAACAGGGGCCCCCTACAATGAGCAGTTCTTC.

The rearrangement joins TRBV2 to TRBJ1-4, with TRBD1 matching 8 bases. Germline CDR1 SNHLY, CDR2 FYNNEI. This CDR3 has 14 amino acids. V shed 5 bases, J shed 10 bases, and the junction held 9 bases outside the gene matches. The CDR3 protein is CASSPGTGIGKLFF. The CDR3 DNA sequence: TGTGCCAGCAGTCCCGGGACAGGTATTGGAAAACTGTTTTTT.

This clone was counted a single time. The CDR3 sequence is CASSQDGAGVANEQFF. The CDR3 DNA reads TGTGCCAGCAGCCAAGATGGGGCGGGGGTAGCCAATGAGCAGTTCTTC. The chain is built from TRBV3-1 (or the pseudogene TRBV3-2) and TRBJ2-1; 7 bases agree with TRBD2. In germline, CDR1 is LGHDT, CDR2 YNNKEL (reference sequence). Trimming cost V 0 bases and J 6 bases; bases outside gene matches: 8. CDR3 size: 16 residues.

The rearrangement uses TRBV3-1 (or the pseudogene TRBV3-2) and TRBJ1-1, with 7 bases fitting TRBD1. Germline V gene sequence: CDR1 LGHDT, CDR2 YNNKEL (reference sequence). J gave up 11 bases and V 1 base, and 4 bases lay outside the gene matches. There are 12 residues in the CDR3. The CDR3 protein is CASSQATGQAFF. CDR3 coding DNA: TGTGCCAGCAGCCAAGCGACAGGGCAGGCTTTCTTT.

The rearrangement links TRBV6-2 or TRBV6-3 to TRBJ1-5, with TRBD1 identical over 7 bases. V lost 2 bases, J lost 0 bases, and 10 bases stayed unmatched. This CDR3 contains 18 residues. Germline CDR1 and CDR2: MNHEY and SVGEGT. CDR3 nucleotides: TGTGCCAGCAGTTACCCCGCTGGACAGGAGATTAGCAATCAGCCCCAGCATTTT. It translates to CASSYPAGQEISNQPQHF.

The chain has TRBV3-1 (or the pseudogene TRBV3-2) and TRBJ2-3; TRBD2 might be the D (7 bases). V was trimmed by 3 bases and J by 3 bases, leaving 19 bases between them. The CDR3 length is 17 residues. Germline CDR1 reads LGHDT; CDR2 reads YNNKEL (reference sequence). The CDR3 here is CASSHRSEGGGTDTQYF. The CDR3 nucleotides are TGTGCCAGCAGCCACCGTTCGGAGGGGGGAGGGACAGATACGCAGTATTTT.

The genes are TRBV7-9 and TRBJ1-1; 8 bases align to TRBD1. Germline CDR1 SEHNR, CDR2 FQNEAQ (reference sequence). CDR3 size: 13 residues. Trimming at V came to 5 bases and at J to 7 bases, leaving 6 bases not matched to a gene. DNA of the CDR3: TGTGCCAGCAGCCCCAGGACAGGGTTTGAAGCTTTCTTT. Its translation: CASSPRTGFEAFF.

The chain carries TRBV7-6 and TRBJ2-5, with a possible D match to TRBD1 (6 bases). Germline CDR1 SGHVS, CDR2 FNYEAQ. Trimming cost V 3 bases and J 5 bases, with 19 bases left between them. This CDR3 spans 16 amino acids. The CDR3 nucleotides are TGTGCCAGCAGCTTCGTTCGGCAGGGGAGTTCGGAGACCCAGTACTTC. This encodes CASSFVRQGSSETQYF. The full variable domain, rest sourced from reference TRBV7-6 and TRBJ2-5, is GAGVSQSPRYKVTKRGQDVALRCDPISGHVSLYWYRQALGQGPEFLTYFNYEAQQDKSGLPNDRFSAERPEGSISTLTIQRTEQRDSAMYRCASSFVRQGSSETQYFGPGTRLLVL.

This rearrangement joins TRBV6-5 to TRBJ2-2, with 11 positions matching TRBD2. The V and J ends lost 8 bases and 2 bases, in that order; junction bases with no gene match: 4. This CDR3 has 15 residues. The germline gives CDR1 MNHEY, CDR2 SVGAGI. The CDR3 protein is CASLLAGVNTGELFF. The DNA for the CDR3 is TGTGCCAGCTTACTAGCGGGGGTAAACACCGGGGAGCTGTTTTTT.

The V gene is TRBV7-2, the J gene TRBJ1-4, with 7 bases identical to TRBD1. V gave up 5 bases and J gave up 7 bases; unmatched junction bases: 10. The CDR3 has 15 amino acids. CDR1 and CDR2 (germline): SGHTA, FQGNSA. The CDR3 protein is CASSPGGGGGEKLFF. The CDR3 coding sequence is TGTGCCAGCAGCCCGGGAGGGGGCGGGGGTGAAAAACTGTTTTTT.

The rearrangement uses TRBV4-2 and TRBJ1-2; D is possibly TRBD1 (5 bases). The ends were cut back, 8 bases at V and 8 bases at J, with 21 bases in the middle. Per the germline V gene, CDR1 is LGHNA and CDR2 is YNFKEQ. CDR3 length: 14 residues. DNA of the CDR3: TGTGCCAGCGAGGGGAGGGAAGGGGCAGGCGGCTACACCTTC. Amino acid sequence: CASEGREGAGGYTF.

This clone was detected a few times. The V gene is TRBV19, the J gene TRBJ1-6; the D is unclear. The V end lost 6 bases, the J end lost 7 bases, and 10 bases lay between the germline ends. This CDR3 is built from 13 residues. Per germline, CDR1 LNHDA and CDR2 SQIVND (reference sequence). In DNA, the CDR3 is TGTGCCAGTAGGACATCGATGAATTCACCCCTCCACTTT. This encodes CASRTSMNSPLHF. The variable domain in full, with the rest retrieved from reference TRBV19 and TRBJ1-6, is DGGITQSPKYLFRKEGQNVTLSCEQNLNHDAMYWYRQDPGQGLRLIYYSQIVNDFQKGDIAEGYSVSREKKESFPLTVTSAQKNPTAFYLCASRTSMNSPLHFGNGTRLTVT.

This chain links TRBV6-1 with TRBJ2-3, with 15 bases lining up with TRBD2. The CDR3 extends over 17 amino acids. With V trimmed by 3 bases and J by 4 bases, 5 bases remained unmatched. The V gene's germline CDR1 is MNHNS and CDR2 SASEGT. The CDR3 sequence: CASSDWTSGGASDTQYF. The CDR3 coding sequence is TGTGCCAGCAGTGACTGGACTAGCGGGGGGGCCTCAGATACGCAGTATTTT.

The CDR3 protein is CASSLTSQVKYF. DNA of the CDR3: TGTGCCAGCAGCCTGACTAGCCAGGTTAAGTATTTT. The genes are TRBV7-8 and TRBJ2-3; 7 bases align to TRBD2. The ends lost 5 bases at V and 13 bases at J; junction bases unmatched: 9. The CDR3 contains 12 residues. The V gene's germline CDR1 is SGHVS and CDR2 FQNEAQ.

The rearrangement links TRBV7-9 to TRBJ2-1; 7 nucleotides agree with TRBD1. The CDR3 contains 15 residues. From germline, CDR1 is SEHNR and CDR2 FQNEAQ (reference sequence). Trimming removed 5 bases from V and 0 bases from J; junction bases left unmatched: 4. CDR3 DNA: TGTGCCAGCAGCCCACAGGGGAACTCCTACAATGAGCAGTTCTTC. Protein product: CASSPQGNSYNEQFF.

The chain carries TRBV13 and TRBJ2-1; possibly TRBD2 for D (5 bases). Germline values: CDR1 PRHDT, CDR2 FYEKMQ (reference sequence). V was clipped by 6 bases and J by 2 bases, with 8 bases between them. This CDR3 region has 13 residues. CDR3 protein: CASRRTAYNEQFF. The CDR3 DNA reads TGTGCCAGCAGGCGGACTGCCTACAATGAGCAGTTCTTC. Complete variable domain (other parts from reference TRBV13 and TRBJ2-1): AAGVIQSPRHLIKEKRETATLKCYPIPRHDTVYWYQQGPGQDPQFLISFYEKMQSDKGSIPDRFSAQQFSDYHSELNMSSLELGDSALYFCASRRTAYNEQFFGPGTRLTVL.

V is TRBV11-2 and J is TRBJ2-5; 8 nucleotides match TRBD1. CDR1 SGHAT and CDR2 FQNNGV come from the germline V gene. The CDR3 extends over 16 amino acids. Trimming removed 5 bases from V and 9 bases from J; junction bases left unmatched: 17. CDR3 loop: CASSPGEGTGVAAQYF. CDR3 in DNA: TGTGCCAGCAGCCCGGGGGAAGGGACAGGAGTGGCGGCCCAGTACTTC.

The chain combines TRBV5-4 with TRBJ1-5; D uncertain. The CDR3 is 13 amino acids. Germline assignment: CDR1 SGHNT and CDR2 YYREEE (reference sequence). Between the trimmed V and J ends, which lost 1 base and 2 bases, there was a span of 4 bases. CDR3 bases: TGTGCCAGCAGCTTGTTCGGCAATCAGCCCCAGCATTTT. It encodes CASSLFGNQPQHF.

This clone occurred once. V usage is TRBV5-4 and J usage is TRBJ2-7; 8 positions match TRBD2. The CDR3 is made up of 15 amino acids. V shed 1 base, J shed 2 bases, and the junction held 5 bases outside the gene matches. CDR1 and CDR2 (germline): SGHNT, YYREEE (reference sequence). DNA for the CDR3: TGTGCCAGCAGCTTGACGGGGGGGGACCCCTACGAGCAGTACTTC. It specifies CASSLTGGDPYEQYF.

The sample holds one count of this clone. The V gene is TRBV7-9, the J gene TRBJ2-3; 13 bases are a match to TRBD2. The germline gives CDR1 SEHNR, CDR2 FQNEAQ (reference sequence). The V gene end was trimmed by 5 bases and the J gene end by 3 bases; junction bases not matched to a gene: 8. The CDR3 consists of 17 residues. As DNA, the CDR3 is TGTGCCAGCAGCCCTCCGGGACTAGCGGGGCAAACAGATACGCAGTATTTT. Its translation: CASSPPGLAGQTDTQYF.

This clone was recorded only once. The chain combines TRBV27 with TRBJ2-3; 9 bases match TRBD1. Losses at the gene ends were 2 bases for V and 5 bases for J; bases not matched to a gene: 5. Per the germline V gene, CDR1 is MNHEY and CDR2 is SMNVEV (reference sequence). The CDR3 contains 15 residues. As DNA, the CDR3 is TGTGCCAGCAGTTTAATACAGGGGGCCGGAGATACGCAGTATTTT. Translating gives CASSLIQGAGDTQYF.

The chain couples TRBV7-9 to TRBJ1-6, with D perhaps matching TRBD1 (5 bases). With 5 bases removed from V and 8 bases from J, the gap between germline ends came to 16 bases. The CDR3 sequence is 15 residues long. Germline V gene data show CDR1 as SEHNR and CDR2 as FQNEAQ (reference sequence). CDR3 coding DNA: TGTGCCAGCAGCCGCTTTGCAGGGATGGATTCACCCCTCCACTTT. As protein: CASSRFAGMDSPLHF.